The 14 T cell receptor beta chains given below trace back to one sample, sequenced in a study of cytomegalovirus exposure and HLA in healthy donors. With 60 Vbeta and 13 Jbeta primers, the PCR was carried out. Profiling relied on immunoSEQ multiplex PCR, and the TCRdb table lists in-frame clones only, not all of them. The sample spans approximately 110,000 clones; the ten largest clones claim about 0.59%. Sequenced input: PBMCs. The receptors derive from a man aged 50 or older in good health and CMV-seronegative.

The rearrangement joins TRBV4-2 to TRBJ2-7; possible D gene TRBD1, 6 bases. The CDR3 loop spans 13 amino acids. V was shortened by 3 bases and J by 4 bases, with 10 bases between the two germline ends. Germline lookup yields CDR1 LGHNA and CDR2 YNFKEQ. The CDR3 region is CASSQSTGYEQYF. The DNA for the CDR3 is TGTGCCAGCAGCCAGAGTACAGGGTACGAGCAGTACTTC.

The DNA of the CDR3 is TGCGCCAGCAGCCAAGACGGAGTTGGTAATGAAAAACTGTTTTTT. This gives the protein CASSQDGVGNEKLFF. The chain couples TRBV4-3 to TRBJ1-4; D is uncertain. Germline V gene sequence: CDR1 LGHNA, CDR2 YSLEER. The ends were cut back, 0 bases at V and 4 bases at J, with 9 bases in the middle. The CDR3 is made up of 15 amino acids.

The chain employs TRBV2 and TRBJ2-3; perhaps TRBD1 as D (5 bases). The V gene lost 4 bases and the J gene lost 1 base, with 12 bases spanning the gap. The CDR3 runs to 15 residues. Germline CDR1 and CDR2: SNHLY and FYNNEI. Here the CDR3 reads CASSVRERGTDTQYF. CDR3 nucleotides: TGTGCCAGCAGTGTCAGGGAAAGGGGCACAGATACGCAGTATTTT.

The V gene is TRBV6-5, the J gene TRBJ1-2; TRBD1 is a possible D gene (6 bases). V lost 5 bases and J lost 0, with 13 bases in between. CDR3 length equals 15 residues. Germline V gene lookup returns CDR1 MNHEY and CDR2 SVGAGI. The CDR3 DNA reads TGTGCCAGCAGTCTAACCGACAGGACTAACTATGGCTACACCTTC. It translates to CASSLTDRTNYGYTF.

V and J are TRBV4-1 and TRBJ2-1; D uncertain. Trimming pared 4 bases from V and 6 bases from J, leaving 22 bases between. The CDR3 contains 17 residues. CDR1 MGHRA and CDR2 YSYEKL come from the germline V gene. The CDR3 bases are TGCGCCAGCAGCCCGGGTAGTCCGGGTTCGGCGGTCAATGAGCAGTTCTTC. It is translated as CASSPGSPGSAVNEQFF.

CDR3 residues: CASSQDRGGGTEAFF. CDR3 nucleotide sequence: TGCGCCAGCAGCCAAGATCGGGGAGGGGGCACTGAAGCTTTCTTT. V and J are TRBV4-3 and TRBJ1-1; tentatively, D is TRBD1 (6 bases). V lost 0 bases and J lost 4, with 12 bases in between. The CDR3 is made up of 15 amino acids. Germline-derived CDR1 and CDR2 are LGHNA and YSLEER.

The chain recombines TRBV4-3 with TRBJ2-1; TRBD2 matches 8 bases. This CDR3 is built from 15 residues. V shed 0 bases and J 7 bases; nucleotides not matched to a gene: 5. CDR1 and CDR2 (germline): LGHNA, YSLEER. DNA for the CDR3: TGCGCCAGCAGCCAAGAAGGGACTAGAGGGAATGAGCAGTTCTTC. Its protein is CASSQEGTRGNEQFF.

V and J are TRBV4-3 and TRBJ2-1, with 9 bases lining up with TRBD2. After removal of 3 bases from V and 3 bases from J, the junction contained 3 bases not matched to a gene. Germline lookup yields CDR1 LGHNA and CDR2 YSLEER. The CDR3 is 15 residues long. The CDR3 reads CASSHIAGDYNEQFF. The CDR3 bases are TGCGCCAGCAGCCATATAGCGGGAGACTACAATGAGCAGTTCTTC.

DNA for the CDR3: TGTGCCAGTAGTGGATACGGGACAGGGATCGACGAGCAGTACTTC. Encoded protein: CASSGYGTGIDEQYF. The V and J genes are TRBV19 and TRBJ2-7; TRBD1 agrees at 9 bases. Germline-derived CDR1 and CDR2 are LNHDA and SQIVND (reference sequence). This CDR3 spans 15 amino acids. V shed 5 bases, J shed 5 bases, and the junction held 10 bases outside the gene matches.

This chain joins TRBV29-1 and TRBJ1-4; D ambiguous. Trimming took 4 bases from V and 10 from J, leaving 13 bases between them. CDR3 length: 12 amino acids. CDR1 and CDR2 (germline): SQVTM, ANQGSEA. The CDR3, as DNA: TGCAGCGTTGGTTTTTGGGAGGGAAAACTGTTTTTT. Its translation is CSVGFWEGKLFF.

The V and J genes are TRBV27 and TRBJ1-6; D not resolved. V dropped 6 bases and J dropped 2 bases, with 11 bases sitting between them. This CDR3 is 15 amino acids long. Germline V lookup: CDR1 MNHEY, CDR2 SMNVEV (reference sequence). The CDR3 nucleotides are TGTGCCAGCAGGTTCGGAGGGACCTATAATTCACCCCTCCACTTT. This translates into CASRFGGTYNSPLHF.

CDR3 nucleotides: TGTGCCAGCAGCGTAGGTTCGCTGCGGGAGACCCAGTACTTC. Protein product: CASSVGSLRETQYF. The chain carries TRBV9 and TRBJ2-5; no clear D. Germline V gene sequence: CDR1 SGDLS, CDR2 YYNGEE. V lost 0 bases and J lost 5, with 11 bases in between. This CDR3 has 14 amino acids.

The chain uses TRBV5-1 and TRBJ1-6; maybe TRBD1 (6 bases). Germline V gene sequence: CDR1 SGHRS, CDR2 YFSETQ. CDR3 length equals 18 residues. Trimming removed 3 bases at V and 6 bases at J, with 22 bases between. CDR3 in amino acids: CASSSNKGGTWGNSPLHF. The CDR3 bases are TGCGCCAGCAGCTCAAATAAAGGGGGAACCTGGGGTAATTCACCCCTCCACTTT. Complete variable domain (other parts from reference TRBV5-1 and TRBJ1-6): KAGVTQTPRYLIKTRGQQVTLSCSPISGHRSVSWYQQTPGQGLQFLFEYFSETQRNKGNFPGRFSGRQFSNSRSEMNVSTLELGDSALYLCASSSNKGGTWGNSPLHFGNGTRLTVT.

The chain couples TRBV28 to TRBJ2-3; TRBD2 might be the D (6 bases). V was shortened by 2 bases and J by 0 bases, with 9 bases between the two germline ends. The CDR3 extends over 15 amino acids. In germline, CDR1 is MDHEN, CDR2 SYDVKM. CDR3 sequence reads: CASSLSGLSTDTQYF. As DNA, the CDR3 is TGTGCCAGCAGTTTAAGCGGGCTTAGCACAGATACGCAGTATTTT.